This is a list of T cell receptor beta chains from one sample in a study of regulatory and conventional T cells in RAG deficiency. The data were produced by immunoSEQ multiplex PCR, yet TCRdb's version contains in-frame clones alone and is incomplete. The sample consists of around 33,000 clones, around 89% of them appearing once. The sample was also linked to a second study, of regulatory T cells.

Sequenced: CD8+ T cells sorted from blood. These receptors were collected from a human donor in good health. Both conserved end residues are part of each CDR3. A D gene is named only where the DNA matches it firmly. Rows give clone size only sometimes, using once, few, many, or a class for an expanded clone.

.	.	TRBV5-4	TRBJ2-1	TGTGCCAGCAGCTTAAGCAATGAGCAGTTCTTC	CASSLSNEQFF
.	.	TRBV9	TRBJ1-5	TGTGCCAGCAGCCCCAGTGGGGATCAGCCCCAGCATTTT	CASSPSGDQPQHF
TRBD2	.	TRBV7-3	TRBJ2-7	TGTGCCAGCAGTCTCGGGCTAGCGGCAGAGCAGTACTTC	CASSLGLAAEQYF
TRBD1	.	TRBV9	TRBJ2-5	TGTGCCAGCAGCGTAGGACAGGGGGAAGAGACCCAGTACTTC	CASSVGQGEETQYF
.	.	TRBV25-1	TRBJ2-7	TGTGCCAGCAGTGGGTCCACCTACGAGCAGTACTTC	CASSGSTYEQYF
.	.	TRBV15	TRBJ1-5	TGTGCCACCAGCAGAGATGTAGGTAATAGGGTCCAGCCCCAGCATTTT	CATSRDVGNRVQPQHF
TRBD1	.	TRBV7-9	TRBJ2-4	TGTGCCAGCAGCCCTGGACAGGGGATGGCCAAAAACATTCAGTACTTC	CASSPGQGMAKNIQYF
.	.	TRBV6-5	TRBJ2-7	TGTGCCAGCAGCACGGACAGCTCTACCTACGAGCAGTACTTC	CASSTDSSTYEQYF
.	.	TRBV6-4	TRBJ2-1	TGTGCCAGCAGTATCAAAGGCCTGGGAAATGAGCAGTTCTTC	CASSIKGLGNEQFF
.	.	TRBV11-2	TRBJ2-7	TGTGCCAGCAGCTTGGGAGATTCTTTCTACGAGCAGTACTTC	CASSLGDSFYEQYF
.	once	TRBV28	TRBJ2-7	TGTGCCAGCACCCTCGGGGCAGATACTACCTACGAGCAGTACTTC	CASTLGADTTYEQYF
.	.	TRBV28	TRBJ1-2	TGTGCCAGCAGTTTAGGGTCGGGCGGCTACACCTTC	CASSLGSGGYTF
.	.	TRBV4-1	TRBJ1-5	TGCGCCAGCAGCCAAGGAGCCAGCGGGCGGGTCGGCAATCAGCCCCAGCATTTT	CASSQGASGRVGNQPQHF
.	.	TRBV6-6	TRBJ2-2	TGTGCCAGCAGTAGGCAGGACACCGGGGAGCTGTTTTTT	CASSRQDTGELFF
.	once	TRBV9	TRBJ1-5	TGTGCCAGCAGCCGCCACGATTGGGAGCAGATTGTGGCCCAGCATTTT	CASSRHDWEQIVAQHF
.	.	TRBV6-1	TRBJ2-3	TGTGCCAGCAGTGGGTCACACGTTATTGTAGGCACAGATACGCAGTATTTT	CASSGSHVIVGTDTQYF
.	.	TRBV6-1	TRBJ2-5	TGTGCCAGCAGGGGGCGGGACCAAGAGACCCAGTACTTC	CASRGRDQETQYF
TRBD1	.	TRBV11-1	TRBJ2-7	TGTGCCAGCAGCCCGACAGGGGGAGAGGACGAGCAGTACTTC	CASSPTGGEDEQYF
TRBD1	.	TRBV27	TRBJ2-5	TGTGCCAGCAGACACCGGACAGGGACGGAGACCCAGTACTTC	CASRHRTGTETQYF
.	.	TRBV10-1	TRBJ1-1	TGCGCCAGCGGGGATAGGGGCAGGAACACTGAAGCTTTCTTT	CASGDRGRNTEAFF
TRBD2	.	TRBV5-6	TRBJ2-2	TGTGCCAGCAGCTTGGAAGACTCGCTAGCGGGCGCGAACACCGGGGAGCTGTTTTTT	CASSLEDSLAGANTGELFF
.	.	TRBV27	TRBJ1-2	TGTGCCAGCAGTTTGAGCGGATACCCGCGCTATGGCTACACCTTC	CASSLSGYPRYGYTF
.	.	TRBV7-9	TRBJ1-1	TGTGCCAGCAGCCCACGGACAGACTACACTGAAGCTTTCTTT	CASSPRTDYTEAFF
TRBD1	.	TRBV11-2	TRBJ1-5	TGTGCCAGCAGCTTACTGGCCGGGACAGGGGATCAGCCCCAGCATTTT	CASSLLAGTGDQPQHF
.	.	TRBV18	TRBJ1-1	TGTGCCGGCTCACCACCGTCGCTGGGAAGCAGCACTGAAGCTTTCTTT	CAGSPPSLGSSTEAFF
.	.	TRBV13	TRBJ1-6	TGTGCCAGCAGCTTCCTACAAGGGGGGGCGAATTCACCCCTCCACTTT	CASSFLQGGANSPLHF
.	.	TRBV28	TRBJ1-5	TGTGCCAGCAGTTTATTCGGGGGTAGCAATCAGCCCCGGCATTTT	CASSLFGGSNQPRHF
TRBD1	.	TRBV6-5	TRBJ1-2	TGTGCCAGCAGTCTCAAAACAGGGGATATCTATGGCTACACCTTC	CASSLKTGDIYGYTF
.	.	TRBV2	TRBJ1-5	TGTGCCAGCAGTGAAAGCGAGGGGCTCTATAGCAATCAGCCCCAGCATTTT	CASSESEGLYSNQPQHF
.	.	TRBV5-1	TRBJ2-7	TGCGCCAGCAGCTCAGAGTACTCCGAGCAGTACTTC	CASSSEYSEQYF
TRBD2	.	TRBV6-6	TRBJ2-5	TGTGCCAGCATACAAATAGCGGGGGGGCTGAGGGAGCAGTACTTC	CASIQIAGGLREQYF
TRBD1	.	TRBV7-3	TRBJ1-1	TGTGCCAGCAGCCTCGGCGGGACAGGGGGCGAAGCTTTCTTT	CASSLGGTGGEAFF
.	.	TRBV25-1	TRBJ1-6	TGTGCCAGCAGTGAATGGGAGGCAGATAATTCACCCCTCCACTTT	CASSEWEADNSPLHF
.	once	TRBV4-1	TRBJ1-2	TGCGCCAGCAGCCATCCTCTTCAGGGCTCCTACACCTTC	CASSHPLQGSYTF
.	.	TRBV15	TRBJ1-1	TGTGCCACCAGCAGTCTTGTTTCCAAGGGAGAAGCTTTCTTT	CATSSLVSKGEAFF
.	.	TRBV4-1	TRBJ2-2	TGCGCCAGCAGCCCGGGACAGAACACCGGGGAGCTGTTTTTT	CASSPGQNTGELFF
.	.	TRBV7-3	TRBJ1-1	TGTGCCAGCAGCGCTTCTGGGGGCTGGAACACTGAAGCTTTCTTT	CASSASGGWNTEAFF
.	.	TRBV2	TRBJ2-3	TGTGCCAGCTACCCAAGGACATTCTCGGAGACAGATACGCAGTATTTT	CASYPRTFSETDTQYF
.	once	TRBV6-1	TRBJ2-1	TGTGCCAGCAGAGCGGGCAATGAGCAGTTCTTC	CASRAGNEQFF
TRBD2	.	TRBV9	TRBJ2-1	TGTGCCAGCAGCGTTGTTAGCGGGGCATACAATGAGCAGTTCTTC	CASSVVSGAYNEQFF
TRBD2	.	TRBV29-1	TRBJ2-7	TGCAGCGTTGAGGGTCCGGAAGCGGGAGAAAACGAGCAGTACTTC	CSVEGPEAGENEQYF
.	.	TRBV9	TRBJ1-1	TGTGCCAGCAGCTCCCCCGGGATGAACACTGAAGCTTTCTTT	CASSSPGMNTEAFF
TRBD1	.	TRBV6-1	TRBJ2-7	TGTGCCAGCAGGGACAGGGGATTCTACGAGCAGTACTTC	CASRDRGFYEQYF
.	.	TRBV19	TRBJ1-5	TGTGCCAGTAGTATAGAGGCGGGTAATCAGCCCCAGCATTTT	CASSIEAGNQPQHF
.	.	TRBV18	TRBJ1-1	TGTGCCAGCTCACCAAGCTCGGGACAAGTCACTGAAGCTTTCTTT	CASSPSSGQVTEAFF